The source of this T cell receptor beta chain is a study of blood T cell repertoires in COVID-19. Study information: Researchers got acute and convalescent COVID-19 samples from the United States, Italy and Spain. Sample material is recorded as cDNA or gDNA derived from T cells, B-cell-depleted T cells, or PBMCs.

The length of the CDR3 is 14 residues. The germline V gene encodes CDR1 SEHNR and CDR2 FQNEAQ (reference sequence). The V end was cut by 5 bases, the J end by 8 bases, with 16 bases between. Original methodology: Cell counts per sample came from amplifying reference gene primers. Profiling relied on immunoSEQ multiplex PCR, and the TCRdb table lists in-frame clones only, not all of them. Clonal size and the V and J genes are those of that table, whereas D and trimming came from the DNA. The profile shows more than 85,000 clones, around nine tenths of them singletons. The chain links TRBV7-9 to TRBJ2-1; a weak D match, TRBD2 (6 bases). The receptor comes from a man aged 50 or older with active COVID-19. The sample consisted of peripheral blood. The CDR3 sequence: CASSRGSGRYEQFF. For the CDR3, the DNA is TGTGCCAGCAGCCGGGGGTCGGGTCGTTATGAGCAGTTCTTC.